The T cell receptor beta chain described here comes from a study of T-cell reconstitution after alpha-beta-depleted transplantation in children. Preparation of the TCRbeta library used unique molecular identifiers. TCRdb fed the PCR reads into MiXCR, producing one record per CDR3 protein. The sample includes roughly 490,000 distinct CDR3 sequences, roughly 10% of them seen just once. Study results and caveats: Newly produced T cells mostly provided counts and TCRbeta diversity after one year, as hyperexpanded clones declined.

This clonotype came up a few times. Its antigen is undetermined. The CDR3 spans 16 residues. This chain joins TRBV21-1 and TRBJ2-6; TRBD2, the table's D call, lacks a check against the DNA. TRBV21-1 is labeled a pseudogene. The specimen comprised PBMCs, mostly from graft donor cells, sampled 180 days after TCRalphabeta/CD19-depleted stem cell transplant. The sequence was collected from a female patient aged 2 to 10 who had a stem cell transplant for aplastic anemia, so the T cells may come from the graft donor. The CDR3 DNA sequence: TGTGCCAGCAGCATCAGGGCCCCGCTCGGGGCCAACGTCCTGACTTTC. Its protein is CASSIRAPLGANVLTF.